This TCR beta chain was retrieved from a study of blood T cell repertoires in COVID-19 (TCRdb year 2020). A note on the overall study: Collaborator samples came from the United States, Italy and Spain and covered acute and convalescent phases of COVID-19. The material from the prospective study consisted of cDNA or gDNA derived from T cells, B-cell-depleted T cells, or PBMCs. Subjects who had been exposed to COVID-19, were actively infected with it, or had recovered from it provided the deeply sampled blood TCRbeta repertoires that made up the dataset. The repertoires were released in a freely available public database intended as a resource for research on the immune response to SARS-CoV-2. The samples were drawn from two sources: the first 160 participants of the ongoing ImmuneRACE study, and 950 to 1,500 subjects contributed by 6 global collaborators. Sample metadata almost always included a de-identified subject ID, COVID-19 status, age in years and sex. HLA class I and class II types, where available, came from metadata supplied by the sample provider rather than from assay-based typing. What the authors observed across the whole study: The quantity of clinical and demographic metadata differed by source and by participant and was supplied without curation.

CDR1 SGDLS and CDR2 YYNGEE are derived from the germline V gene. The CDR3 holds 15 amino acids from the cysteine to the phenylalanine. The read is trimmed to its CDR3 DNA, 45 bases read in frame from base 1. Between the V and J ends, shortened by 1 base and 7 bases respectively, the junction contains 12 bases. One collaborating source in Seattle enrolled patients during active infection and followed them longitudinally through the course of disease. Whole blood was collected in K2EDTA tubes by collaborating institutions according to the institutions' own protocols. For TCRbeta analysis, collaborators shipped samples as frozen whole blood, isolated PBMCs, or DNA extracted from either of those sample types. As to this clone: Its antigen remains unidentified. One base away there is no much larger clone; base qualities are not given.

The immunoSEQ Assay, a bias-controlled multiplex PCR, was used to amplify TCRbeta CDR3 regions from genomic DNA. The original methods were these. Within the assay, amplification of reference gene primers was used to estimate how many nucleated cells each sample contained. To quantify the absolute abundance of each unique TCRbeta CDR3 rearrangement, sequence reads were collapsed and filtered. For each sample, productive Simpson clonality was calculated as the square root of Simpson's diversity index across productive rearrangements. This immuneACCESS table, as held by TCRdb, lists in-frame sequences with V and J called but not all clones. Of the missing ones, under half trace to an unresolved V gene in checked studies; the others have no known cause. V and J calls and clone size are those listed in that table; D and trimming were worked out from the DNA. For this sample there are over 250,000 clones; 91% appear just once. The ten largest clones take up approximately 2% of the sample.

The rearrangement joined TRBV9 to TRBJ1-6; TRBD1 is a possible D gene, resting on 5 matching bases. The receptor was derived from a woman aged 25 to 39 with COVID-19, enrolled during active disease. The material sequenced was peripheral blood. The sequenced DNA is TGTGCCAGCAGCGTACGATCAGGGCCGAATTCACCCCTCCACTTT. It is translated as CASSVRSGPNSPLHF.